Following are 11 T cell receptor beta chains from one sample sequenced in a study of shared clonotypes between healthy human individuals (dated by TCRdb to 2019 to 2021). The method behind the library was the immunoSEQ multiplex PCR assay. Imported from immuneACCESS, the table was reduced by TCRdb to in-frame sequences with V and J called. These copies leave out some clones; in studies compared against another copy, an unresolved V gene accounts for under half, and the cause of the remainder is not known. Here the sample has roughly 2 million clones; approximately 94% occur a single time. Roughly 0.13% of the sample comes from the top ten. Sequenced input: naive CD4+ T cells sorted from blood. The sample's cell subset or site, from its label and the paper: CD45RA+ positively selected. The source of these receptors is a man between 18 and 35 years old in good health.

This sequence joins TRBV30 and TRBJ2-2; no definite D call. Trimming removed 0 bases from V and 3 bases from J, with 17 bases in between. The CDR3 has 17 residues. CDR1 and CDR2 (germline): GTSNPN, SVGIG (reference sequence). The CDR3 loop reads CAWSVTRLALDTGELFF. For the CDR3, the DNA is TGTGCCTGGAGTGTAACCAGACTCGCCCTTGACACCGGGGAGCTGTTTTTT.

A remark on this clone: At the DNA level, this CDR3 is encoded by other sequences in the same sample as well. The chain links TRBV6-1 to TRBJ1-2, with TRBD1 as a possible D gene (5 bases). This CDR3 is 14 amino acids long. The germline CDR1 and CDR2 sequences are MNHNS and SASEGT. Trimming took off 1 base at V and 0 bases at J, with 6 bases between the two ends. The CDR3 spells CASSEGGTNYGYTF. The CDR3 nucleotides are TGTGCCAGCAGTGAAGGGGGGACTAACTATGGCTACACCTTC.

This chain joins TRBV5-1 and TRBJ2-7, with 10 bases aligning to TRBD2. This CDR3 spans 15 amino acids. Germline CDR1 SGHRS, CDR2 YFSETQ. Germline trimming cut 1 base from V and 7 bases from J; bases unmatched to any gene: 8. The CDR3, as DNA: TGCGCCAGCAGCTTGAATCTAGCGGGAGCGGGAGAGCAGTACTTC. It yields the protein CASSLNLAGAGEQYF.

V gene TRBV5-1 combines with J gene TRBJ1-2; D remains ambiguous. Trimming removed 4 bases from V and 6 bases from J, with 13 bases in between. The CDR3 is 13 amino acids. CDR1 is SGHRS, CDR2 YFSETQ, per germline. The CDR3, as DNA: TGCGCCAGCAGCGTTGGGGAGCTCCATGGCTACACCTTC. Translation: CASSVGELHGYTF. The full variable domain, rest sourced from reference TRBV5-1 and TRBJ1-2, is KAGVTQTPRYLIKTRGQQVTLSCSPISGHRSVSWYQQTPGQGLQFLFEYFSETQRNKGNFPGRFSGRQFSNSRSEMNVSTLELGDSALYLCASSVGELHGYTFGSGTRLTVV.

This chain joins TRBV10-3 and TRBJ2-1; TRBD2 matches at 9 bases. The CDR3 contains 15 residues. From germline, CDR1 is ENHRY and CDR2 SYGVKD. J lost 8 bases, V lost 4 bases, and 9 bases had no gene match. DNA for the CDR3: TGTGCCATCAGTGCAGCTGGACTAGCGCTCGATGAGCAGTTCTTC. Translating it yields CAISAAGLALDEQFF.

Details on this clone: This same CDR3 is encoded by further DNA sequences in the sample. The V and J genes are TRBV7-2 and TRBJ2-5; 7 bases align to TRBD2. V gave up 1 base and J gave up 2 bases; unmatched junction bases: 4. Germline V gives CDR1 SGHTA, CDR2 FQGNSA. The length of the CDR3 is 15 residues. The CDR3 region is CASSLGLAQQETQYF. CDR3 nucleotides: TGTGCCAGCAGCTTAGGACTAGCTCAACAAGAGACCCAGTACTTC.

This clone showed up just once. The chain is built from TRBV18 and TRBJ1-4; TRBD1 might be the D (5 bases). V lost 6 bases, J lost 0 bases, and 8 bases lay in between. The CDR3 runs to 14 residues. Germline V gene lookup returns CDR1 KGHSH and CDR2 LQKENI. The CDR3 bases are TGTGCCAGCTCCGCGGGACCAACTAATGAAAAACTGTTTTTT. This translates into CASSAGPTNEKLFF.

This rearrangement joins TRBV7-9 to TRBJ1-1; weak D call: TRBD1 (6 bases). In germline, CDR1 is SEHNR, CDR2 FQNEAQ (reference sequence). The CDR3 has 14 residues. The germline V and J ends were trimmed by 6 bases and 1 base, with 12 bases remaining between them. In nucleotides, the CDR3 is TGTGCCAGCAGGAAGACAGGAACGAACACTGAAGCTTTCTTT. This translates into CASRKTGTNTEAFF.

This chain connects TRBV7-2 to TRBJ2-1, with TRBD2 as a possible D gene (6 bases). Trimming pared 5 bases from V and 6 bases from J, leaving 17 bases between. The CDR3 consists of 15 residues. CDR1 SGHTA and CDR2 FQGNSA come from the germline V gene. DNA for the CDR3: TGTGCCAGCAGCCGCAGGCGGGACTCGGGCAATGAGCAGTTCTTC. Residues: CASSRRRDSGNEQFF.

Comments on this clone: This sample also contains other DNA sequences that code for the same CDR3. The rearrangement joins TRBV19 to TRBJ1-1; no reliable D call. CDR1 and CDR2 from the germline V gene are LNHDA and SQIVND (reference sequence). With 5 bases removed from V and 0 bases from J, the gap between germline ends came to 7 bases. CDR3 length: 13 residues. Here the CDR3 reads CASSGSLNTEAFF. CDR3 sequence (DNA): TGTGCCAGTAGTGGCTCTTTGAACACTGAAGCTTTCTTT.

The V call is TRBV30, the J call TRBJ2-7, with 7 bases fitting TRBD1. Germline V gives CDR1 GTSNPN, CDR2 SVGIG (reference sequence). This CDR3 has 11 amino acids. J lost 6 bases, V lost 6 bases, and 5 bases had no gene match. The CDR3 protein is CACRQGGEQYF. Written as DNA, the CDR3 is TGTGCCTGTAGACAGGGCGGCGAGCAGTACTTC.